These 2 T cell receptor beta chains were all obtained from the same sample, sequenced in a study of cytomegalovirus exposure and HLA in healthy donors. Primers included in the PCR were 60 Vbeta and 13 Jbeta primers. The protocol was immunoSEQ multiplex PCR, while the TCRdb copy is restricted to in-frame clones and leaves out a portion. The sample holds roughly 130,000 clones, approximately 85% seen once. Sequencing was carried out using PBMCs. These receptor sequences come from a boy between 10 and 17 years old in good health and CMV-seronegative.

The chain carries TRBV6-1 and TRBJ2-7; 7 bases match TRBD2. CDR3 length equals 12 residues. The germline CDR1 and CDR2 sequences are MNHNS and SASEGT. V shed 4 bases, J shed 5 bases, and the junction held 2 bases outside the gene matches. The chain's CDR3 is CASSGDYDEQYF. The CDR3 nucleotides read TGTGCCAGCAGTGGGGACTATGACGAGCAGTACTTC.

CDR3 DNA: TGTGCCTGGAGTGAAGGGACAGGCACTGAAGCTTTCTTT. This gives the protein CAWSEGTGTEAFF. V gene TRBV30 combines with J gene TRBJ1-1; TRBD1 matches at 8 bases. The CDR3 has 13 amino acids. Germline loops: CDR1 GTSNPN, CDR2 SVGIG (reference sequence). Unmatched junction bases numbered 2, after V lost 1 base and J lost 4 bases.